This T cell receptor beta chain was captured in a study of T cell changes during pregnancy in multiple sclerosis (dated by TCRdb to between 2018 and 2021). General notes on the study: The study examined how the T cell repertoire changed over the course of pregnancy in women with multiple sclerosis.

The germline V end is reduced by 2 bases and the J end by 8 bases; junction bases left unmatched: 4. The CDR3 numbers 14 residues from cysteine through phenylalanine. The DNA shown is the 42-base CDR3, in frame from base 1. CDR1 and CDR2, per the germline V gene, are SGHDN and FVKESK. A remark on this clone: Its antigen target is currently unknown. Base qualities are not recorded, but no much larger clone differs from it by a single base.

Receptor amplification or capture employed the immunoSEQ multiplex PCR assay. The immuneACCESS repertoire file appears here via TCRdb, limited to in-frame rearrangements. These files lack a portion of the clones; in checked studies, under half of the deficit traces to unresolved V genes, and the cause of the others is not known. The sample table contains about 59,000 clones; only one count was recorded for 90% to 95% of them. The ten biggest clones cover less than 3.5% of the sample. Sequencing was performed on peripheral blood, taken in the third trimester of pregnancy. This TCR came from a female donor in good health, enrolled as a control in a pregnancy study. This chain is built from TRBV14 and TRBJ2-1; 9 bases in the middle match TRBD2. The DNA is as follows: TGTGCCAGCAGCCAAAGCGGGGGGTATTATGAGCAGTTCTTC. Translated, this is CASSQSGGYYEQFF.